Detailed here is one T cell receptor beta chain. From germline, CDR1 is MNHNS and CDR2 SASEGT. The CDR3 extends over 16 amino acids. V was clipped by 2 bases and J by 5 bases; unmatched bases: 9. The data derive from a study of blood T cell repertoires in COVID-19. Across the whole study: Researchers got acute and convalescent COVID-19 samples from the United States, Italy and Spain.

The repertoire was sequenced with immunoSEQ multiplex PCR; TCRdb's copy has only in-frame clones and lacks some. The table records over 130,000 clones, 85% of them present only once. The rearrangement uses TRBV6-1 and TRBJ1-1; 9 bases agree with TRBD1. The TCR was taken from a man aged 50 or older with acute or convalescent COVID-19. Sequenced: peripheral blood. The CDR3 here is CASSERRDRDLTEAFF. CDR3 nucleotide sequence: TGTGCCAGCAGTGAAAGGAGGGACAGGGATTTGACTGAAGCTTTCTTT.